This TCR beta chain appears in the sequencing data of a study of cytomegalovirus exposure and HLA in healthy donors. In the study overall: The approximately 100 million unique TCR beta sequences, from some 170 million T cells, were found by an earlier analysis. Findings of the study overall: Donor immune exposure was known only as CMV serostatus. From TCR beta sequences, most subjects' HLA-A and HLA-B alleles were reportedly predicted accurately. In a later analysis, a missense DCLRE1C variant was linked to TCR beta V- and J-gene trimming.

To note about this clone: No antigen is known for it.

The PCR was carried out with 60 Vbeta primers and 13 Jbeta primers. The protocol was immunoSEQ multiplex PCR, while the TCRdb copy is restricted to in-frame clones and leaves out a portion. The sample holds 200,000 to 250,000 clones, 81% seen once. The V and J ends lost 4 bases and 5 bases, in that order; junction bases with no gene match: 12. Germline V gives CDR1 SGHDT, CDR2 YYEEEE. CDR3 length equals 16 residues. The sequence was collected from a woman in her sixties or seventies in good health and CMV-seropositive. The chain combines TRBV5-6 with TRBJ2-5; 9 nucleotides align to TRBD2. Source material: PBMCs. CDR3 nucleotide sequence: TGTGCCAGCAGCGGCCGGAGGGCGGGAGGGGGGGAGACCCAGTACTTC. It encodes CASSGRRAGGGETQYF.